This is a list of T cell receptor beta chains from one sample in a study of shared clonotypes between healthy human individuals. Sequenced by immunoSEQ multiplex PCR; TCRdb stores in-frame clones only, minus some. The sample contains roughly 660,000 clones, roughly 88% of which appear only once. The sample consisted of memory CD8+ T cells from PBMCs. Every receptor here comes from a man younger than 30 in good health. Some clones in this sample may be carry-over from other donors' samples. The CDR3 runs from the conserved cysteine through the conserved F or W. The order of the fields is V gene, J gene, D gene, clone size, CDR3 protein, CDR3 DNA. A D gene is named only where the DNA matches it firmly. Clone size is not always given. Where it is, it says once, few, many or a class for expanded clones.

v_call: TRBV25-1; j_call: TRBJ2-7; d_call: -; clone_size: -; cdr3_aa: CSWHSGCEQYF; cdr3_nt: TGTTCTTGGCACTCAGGATGCGAGCAGTACTTC
v_call: TRBV27; j_call: TRBJ1-5; d_call: -; clone_size: once; cdr3_aa: CASSLSPQPRNQPQHF; cdr3_nt: TGTGCCAGCAGTTTATCCCCCCAACCGCGCAATCAGCCCCAGCATTTT
v_call: TRBV15; j_call: TRBJ2-7; d_call: TRBD2; clone_size: -; cdr3_aa: CATSAGGSYEQYF; cdr3_nt: TGTGCCACCAGCGCGGGAGGGTCCTACGAGCAGTACTTC
v_call: TRBV28; j_call: TRBJ1-1; d_call: -; clone_size: -; cdr3_aa: CASSLDSGTEAFF; cdr3_nt: TGTGCCAGCAGTTTAGACAGTGGCACTGAAGCTTTCTTT
v_call: TRBV19; j_call: TRBJ1-3; d_call: TRBD1; clone_size: -; cdr3_aa: CASSIWDRGGNTIYF; cdr3_nt: TGTGCCAGTAGTATCTGGGACAGGGGTGGAAACACCATATATTTT
v_call: TRBV7-9; j_call: TRBJ2-2; d_call: TRBD2; clone_size: -; cdr3_aa: CASSLGLAGVSTGELFF; cdr3_nt: TGTGCCAGCAGCTTAGGGCTAGCGGGAGTATCCACCGGGGAGCTGTTTTTT
v_call: TRBV12-5; j_call: TRBJ2-1; d_call: TRBD2; clone_size: -; cdr3_aa: CASGSGLADNEQFF; cdr3_nt: TGTGCTAGTGGTTCGGGACTAGCAGACAATGAGCAGTTCTTC
v_call: TRBV5-6; j_call: TRBJ1-5; d_call: -; clone_size: -; cdr3_aa: CASSLGTGGGQPQHF; cdr3_nt: TGTGCCAGCAGCTTGGGTACCGGGGGAGGACAGCCCCAGCATTTT
v_call: TRBV28; j_call: TRBJ2-2; d_call: -; clone_size: once; cdr3_aa: CASSFLKGLTNTGELFF; cdr3_nt: TGTGCCAGCAGTTTTCTTAAGGGACTGACGAACACCGGGGAGCTGTTTTTT
v_call: TRBV27; j_call: TRBJ2-2; d_call: -; clone_size: -; cdr3_aa: CASSLMWRGQTNTGELFF; cdr3_nt: TGTGCCAGCAGTTTAATGTGGAGGGGTCAAACGAACACCGGGGAGCTGTTTTTT